The 9 T cell receptor beta chains listed next were all sequenced from one sample in a study of blood T cell repertoires in COVID-19. TCRdb keeps only in-frame clones here, not all; method: immunoSEQ multiplex PCR. The sample records tens of thousands of clones, 80% to 90% being singletons. The sequencing sample was made of peripheral blood. The receptors derive from a man aged 50 to 59 with active COVID-19.

CDR3 DNA: TGTGCCAGCAGCCTATACAGTTTCTCTGGAAACACCATATATTTT. Its protein is CASSLYSFSGNTIYF. J is TRBJ1-3 and V is TRBV11-2; unclear D gene. CDR1 is SGHAT, CDR2 FQNNGV, per germline. The CDR3 is 15 amino acids. Trimming cost V 5 bases and J 0 bases, with 11 bases left between them. Using reference TRBV11-2 and TRBJ1-3 for the parts outside the CDR3, the full variable domain is EAGVAQSPRYKIIEKRQSVAFWCNPISGHATLYWYQQILGQGPKLLIQFQNNGVVDDSQLPKDRFSAERLKGVDSTLKIQPAKLEDSAVYLCASSLYSFSGNTIYFGEGSWLTVV.

The chain recombines TRBV6-5 with TRBJ1-5; D may be TRBD1 (5 bases). The CDR3 is 13 residues long. V gave up 7 bases and J gave up 6 bases, with 13 bases separating them. Per the germline V gene, CDR1 is MNHEY and CDR2 is SVGAGI. The CDR3 nucleotides read TGTGCCAGCAAGCGGGGGGATGCTCAGCCCCAGCATTTT. It yields the protein CASKRGDAQPQHF.

The chain recombines TRBV5-1 with TRBJ1-6; D is unclear. Trimming took 4 bases from V and 6 from J, leaving 8 bases between them. The CDR3 extends over 13 amino acids. Germline V gene data show CDR1 as SGHRS and CDR2 as YFSETQ. The CDR3 loop is CASSITSNSPLHF. The CDR3 coding sequence is TGCGCCAGCAGCATAACAAGTAATTCACCCCTCCACTTT.

The chain uses TRBV12-5 and TRBJ2-5, with TRBD1 matching over 8 bases. Germline lookup yields CDR1 LGHNT and CDR2 FRNRAP. CDR3 length: 17 residues. Trimming cost V 1 base and J 5 bases; bases outside gene matches: 12. This chain's CDR3 is CASGLARAGGALETQYF. The CDR3 DNA reads TGTGCTAGTGGTTTGGCCCGCGCAGGGGGCGCATTGGAGACCCAGTACTTC.

The rearrangement joins TRBV2 to TRBJ1-5; D is perhaps TRBD1 (5 bases). The CDR3 spans 15 residues. CDR1 is SNHLY and CDR2 is FYNNEI in the germline V gene. Deletions cut 4 bases from V and 0 bases from J, with 10 bases between. The CDR3, as DNA: TGTGCCAGCAGTGGCCGACAGAGTAGCAATCAGCCCCAGCATTTT. Translated, it gives CASSGRQSSNQPQHF. The full variable domain, with the rest looked up from reference TRBV2 and TRBJ1-5, is EPEVTQTPSHQVTQMGQEVILRCVPISNHLYFYWYRQILGQKVEFLVSFYNNEISEKSEIFDDQFSVERPDGSNFTLKIRSTKLEDSAMYFCASSGRQSSNQPQHFGDGTRLSIL.

This chain uses TRBV6-6 with TRBJ2-7, with TRBD2 identical over 13 bases. V dropped 5 bases and J dropped 6; count of bases not matched to a gene: 7. The V gene's germline CDR1 is MNHNY and CDR2 SVGAGI (reference sequence). The CDR3 contains 15 residues. For the CDR3, the DNA is TGTGCCAGCAGTACCTGGACTAGCGGGAGTACCGAGCAGTACTTC. This encodes CASSTWTSGSTEQYF.

This clone was recorded only once. This chain links TRBV14 with TRBJ2-4, with 8 nucleotides matching TRBD2. CDR1 is SGHDN, CDR2 FVKESK, per germline. The CDR3 covers 17 residues. Unmatched junction bases numbered 8, after V lost 2 bases and J lost 2 bases. DNA of the CDR3: TGTGCCAGCAGCCAACTCGGACTAGCAGGCTCCAAAAACATTCAGTACTTC. This codes for CASSQLGLAGSKNIQYF. Filled out from reference TRBV14 and TRBJ2-4, the complete variable domain reads EAGVTQFPSHSVIEKGQTVTLRCDPISGHDNLYWYRRVMGKEIKFLLHFVKESKQDESGMPNNRFLAERTGGTYSTLKVQPAELEDSGVYFCASSQLGLAGSKNIQYFGAGTRLSVL.

J is TRBJ1-1 and V is TRBV7-9; D is unresolved. This CDR3 is 14 amino acids long. Between the trimmed V and J ends, which lost 1 base and 3 bases, there was a span of 9 bases. Germline V gene data show CDR1 as SEHNR and CDR2 as FQNEAQ (reference sequence). This chain's CDR3 is CASSLGMRDTEAFF. CDR3 nucleotide sequence: TGTGCCAGCAGCTTAGGCATGAGGGACACTGAAGCTTTCTTT.

The V call is TRBV4-3, the J call TRBJ2-7; D might be TRBD1 (6 bases). V was shortened by 3 bases and J by 4 bases, with 16 bases between the two germline ends. CDR1 is LGHNA and CDR2 is YSLEER in the germline V gene. The CDR3 runs to 15 residues. The CDR3 protein is CASSQAPGAGYEQYF. The CDR3 DNA reads TGCGCCAGCAGCCAGGCACCAGGGGCCGGTTACGAGCAGTACTTC.